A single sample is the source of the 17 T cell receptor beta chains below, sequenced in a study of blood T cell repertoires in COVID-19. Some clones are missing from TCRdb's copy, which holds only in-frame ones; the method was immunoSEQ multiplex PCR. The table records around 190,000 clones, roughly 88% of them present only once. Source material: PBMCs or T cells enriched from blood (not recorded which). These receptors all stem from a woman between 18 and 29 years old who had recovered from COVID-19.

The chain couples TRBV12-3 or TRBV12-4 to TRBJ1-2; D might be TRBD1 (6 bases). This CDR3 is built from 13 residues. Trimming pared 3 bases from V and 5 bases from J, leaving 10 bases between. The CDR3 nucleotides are TGTGCCAGCAGTTTCAACAGGGAGTATGGCTACACCTTC. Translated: CASSFNREYGYTF.

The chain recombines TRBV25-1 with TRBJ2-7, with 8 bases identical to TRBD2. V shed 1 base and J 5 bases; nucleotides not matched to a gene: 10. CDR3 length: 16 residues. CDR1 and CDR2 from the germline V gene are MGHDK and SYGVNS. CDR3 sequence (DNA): TGTGCCAGCAGTGAATGGGGAGTCGGGAGGGCCCACGAGCAGTACTTC. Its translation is CASSEWGVGRAHEQYF.

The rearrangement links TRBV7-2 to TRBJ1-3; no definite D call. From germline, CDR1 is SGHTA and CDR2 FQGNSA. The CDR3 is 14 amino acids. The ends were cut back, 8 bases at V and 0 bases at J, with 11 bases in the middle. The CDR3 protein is CASGSGLSGNTIYF. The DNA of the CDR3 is TGTGCCAGCGGTTCAGGACTCTCTGGAAACACCATATATTTT.

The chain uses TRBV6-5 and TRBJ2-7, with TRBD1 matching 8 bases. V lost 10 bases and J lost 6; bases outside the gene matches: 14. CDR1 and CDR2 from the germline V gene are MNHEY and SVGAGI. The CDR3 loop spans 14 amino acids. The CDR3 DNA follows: TGTGCCATCTACCCGGGACAGGAGTATCTCGAGCAGTACTTC. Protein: CAIYPGQEYLEQYF.

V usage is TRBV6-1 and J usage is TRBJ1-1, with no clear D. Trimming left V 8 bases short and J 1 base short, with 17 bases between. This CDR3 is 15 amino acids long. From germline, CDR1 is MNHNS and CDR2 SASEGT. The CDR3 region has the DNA TGTGCCAGCGAAGGAACAGTTGTGGCGAACACTGAAGCTTTCTTT. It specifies CASEGTVVANTEAFF.

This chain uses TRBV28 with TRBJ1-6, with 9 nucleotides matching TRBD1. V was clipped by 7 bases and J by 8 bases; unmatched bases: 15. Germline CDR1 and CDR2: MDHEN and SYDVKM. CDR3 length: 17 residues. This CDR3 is CASNSIRRDRVYSPLHF. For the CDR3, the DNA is TGTGCCAGCAATTCGATCCGGCGGGACAGGGTTTATTCACCCCTCCACTTT.

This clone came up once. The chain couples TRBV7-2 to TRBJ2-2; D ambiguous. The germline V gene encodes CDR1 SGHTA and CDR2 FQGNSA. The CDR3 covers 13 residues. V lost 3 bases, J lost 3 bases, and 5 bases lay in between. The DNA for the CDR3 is TGTGCCAGCAGCTTTATTGACACCGGGGAGCTGTTTTTT. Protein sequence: CASSFIDTGELFF.

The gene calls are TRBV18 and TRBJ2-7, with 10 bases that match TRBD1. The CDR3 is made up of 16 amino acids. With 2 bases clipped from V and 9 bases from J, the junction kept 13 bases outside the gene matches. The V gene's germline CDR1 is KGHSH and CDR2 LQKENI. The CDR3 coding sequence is TGTGCCAGCTCACCAACCTCCGGGACAGGGGTTGTAGGGCAGTACTTC. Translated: CASSPTSGTGVVGQYF. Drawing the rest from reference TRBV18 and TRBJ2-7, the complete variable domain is NAGVMQNPRHLVRRRGQEARLRCSPMKGHSHVYWYRQLPEEGLKFMVYLQKENIIDESGMPKERFSAEFPKEGPSILRIQQVVRGDSAAYFCASSPTSGTGVVGQYFGPGTRLTVT.

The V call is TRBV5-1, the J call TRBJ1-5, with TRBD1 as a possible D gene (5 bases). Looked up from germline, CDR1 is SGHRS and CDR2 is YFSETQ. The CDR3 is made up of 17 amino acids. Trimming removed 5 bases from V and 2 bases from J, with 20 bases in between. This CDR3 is CASSGIPPTGGNQPQHF. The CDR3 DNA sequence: TGCGCCAGCAGTGGGATCCCTCCTACGGGGGGCAATCAGCCCCAGCATTTT.

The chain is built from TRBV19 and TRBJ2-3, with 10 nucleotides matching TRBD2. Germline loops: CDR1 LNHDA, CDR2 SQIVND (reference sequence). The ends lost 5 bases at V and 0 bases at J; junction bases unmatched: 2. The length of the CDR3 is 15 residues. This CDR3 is CASSGTSESTDTQYF. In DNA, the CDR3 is TGTGCCAGTAGTGGGACTAGCGAGAGCACAGATACGCAGTATTTT.

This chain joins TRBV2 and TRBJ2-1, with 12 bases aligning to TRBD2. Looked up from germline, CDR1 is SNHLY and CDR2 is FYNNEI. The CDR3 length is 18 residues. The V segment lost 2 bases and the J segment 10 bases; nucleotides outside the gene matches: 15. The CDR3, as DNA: TGTGCCAGCAGTGAAATGTCTAGCGGGAGGGCCCGTTTTGTGGAGCAGTTCTTC. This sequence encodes CASSEMSSGRARFVEQFF. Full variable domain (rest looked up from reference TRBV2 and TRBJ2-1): EPEVTQTPSHQVTQMGQEVILRCVPISNHLYFYWYRQILGQKVEFLVSFYNNEISEKSEIFDDQFSVERPDGSNFTLKIRSTKLEDSAMYFCASSEMSSGRARFVEQFFGPGTRLTVL.

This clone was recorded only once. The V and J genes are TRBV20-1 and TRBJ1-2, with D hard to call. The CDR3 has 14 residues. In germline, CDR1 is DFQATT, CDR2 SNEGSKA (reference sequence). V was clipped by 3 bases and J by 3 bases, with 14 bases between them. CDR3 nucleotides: TGCAGTGCTAGTTCGGGGAAGGACGACTATGGCTACACCTTC. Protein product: CSASSGKDDYGYTF.

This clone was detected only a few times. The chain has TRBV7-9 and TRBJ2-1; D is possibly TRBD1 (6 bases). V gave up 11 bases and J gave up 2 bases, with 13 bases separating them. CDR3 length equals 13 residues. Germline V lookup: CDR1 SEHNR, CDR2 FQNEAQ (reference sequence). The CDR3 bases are TGTGCCTCCAGGGACACGACCTACAATGAGCAGTTCTTC. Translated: CASRDTTYNEQFF.

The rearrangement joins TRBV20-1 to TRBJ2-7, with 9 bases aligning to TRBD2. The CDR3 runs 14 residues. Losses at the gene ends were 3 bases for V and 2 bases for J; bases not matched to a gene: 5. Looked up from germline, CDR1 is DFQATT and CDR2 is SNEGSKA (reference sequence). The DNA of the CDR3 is TGCAGTGCTAGTAGCGGGAGCGGTCCCTACGAGCAGTACTTC. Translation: CSASSGSGPYEQYF.

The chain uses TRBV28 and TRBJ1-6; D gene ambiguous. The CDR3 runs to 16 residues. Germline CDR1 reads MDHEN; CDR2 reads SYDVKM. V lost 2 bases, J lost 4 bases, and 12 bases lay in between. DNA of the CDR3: TGTGCCAGCAGTTTAGAAACCAGCGGGTATAATTCACCCCTCCACTTT. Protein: CASSLETSGYNSPLHF.

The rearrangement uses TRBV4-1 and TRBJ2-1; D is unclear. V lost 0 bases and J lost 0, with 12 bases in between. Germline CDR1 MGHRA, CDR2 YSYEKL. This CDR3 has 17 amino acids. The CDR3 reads CASSQEDFLSSYNEQFF. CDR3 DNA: TGCGCCAGCAGCCAAGAAGACTTTCTTAGCTCCTACAATGAGCAGTTCTTC.

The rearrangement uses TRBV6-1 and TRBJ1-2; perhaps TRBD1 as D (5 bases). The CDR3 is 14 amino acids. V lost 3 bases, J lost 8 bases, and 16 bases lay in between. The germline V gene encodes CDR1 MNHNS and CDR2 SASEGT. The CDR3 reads CASSEGRGGGGYTF. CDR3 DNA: TGTGCCAGCAGTGAGGGACGGGGAGGAGGAGGCTACACCTTC.